This is a list of T cell receptor beta chains from one sample in a study of cytomegalovirus exposure and HLA in healthy donors. Assay used: immunoSEQ multiplex PCR; TCRdb lists only in-frame clones, some missing. This table has some 200,000 clones, over 80% appearing once. Sequenced material: PBMCs. The source of these receptors is a man aged 50-59 years in good health and CMV-seronegative. Both conserved end residues are part of each CDR3. Fields, in order: V gene, D gene, J gene, clone size, CDR3 protein, CDR3 DNA. D genes are given only for firm matches. Rows give clone size only sometimes, using once, few, many, or a class for an expanded clone.

V gene: TRBV7-2; D gene: .; J gene: TRBJ2-1; clone size: .; CDR3 protein: CASSLRGSGYNEQFF; CDR3 DNA: TGTGCCAGCAGCTTAAGGGGGAGTGGATACAATGAGCAGTTCTTC
V gene: TRBV2; D gene: .; J gene: TRBJ2-2; clone size: .; CDR3 protein: CASSQTGNTGELFF; CDR3 DNA: TGTGCCAGCAGCCAGACAGGCAACACCGGGGAGCTGTTTTTT
V gene: TRBV5-1; D gene: TRBD1; J gene: TRBJ2-7; clone size: .; CDR3 protein: CASSSRGTGVTYEQYF; CDR3 DNA: TGCGCCAGCAGCTCGCGCGGGACAGGGGTAACCTACGAGCAGTACTTC
V gene: TRBV27; D gene: TRBD2; J gene: TRBJ2-1; clone size: .; CDR3 protein: CASSMGLARYNEQFF; CDR3 DNA: TGTGCCAGCAGCATGGGACTAGCTCGCTACAATGAGCAGTTCTTC
V gene: TRBV19; D gene: .; J gene: TRBJ2-3; clone size: .; CDR3 protein: CASSTQASTDTQYF; CDR3 DNA: TGTGCCAGTAGTACGCAGGCCAGCACAGATACGCAGTATTTT
V gene: TRBV19; D gene: .; J gene: TRBJ1-5; clone size: .; CDR3 protein: CASSMGVGQPQHF; CDR3 DNA: TGTGCCAGTAGTATGGGAGTAGGGCAGCCCCAGCATTTT
V gene: TRBV2; D gene: .; J gene: TRBJ2-3; clone size: .; CDR3 protein: CASSVRVRGTDTQYF; CDR3 DNA: TGTGCCAGCAGTGTGAGGGTTCGTGGCACAGATACGCAGTATTTT
V gene: TRBV5-6; D gene: TRBD1; J gene: TRBJ1-5; clone size: .; CDR3 protein: CASSLGPLQGYSNQPQHF; CDR3 DNA: TGTGCCAGCAGCTTGGGTCCGTTACAGGGGTATAGCAATCAGCCCCAGCATTTT
V gene: TRBV9; D gene: TRBD2; J gene: TRBJ2-7; clone size: .; CDR3 protein: CASSKTSGSSYEQYF; CDR3 DNA: TGTGCCAGCAGCAAGACTAGCGGGTCTTCCTACGAGCAGTACTTC
V gene: TRBV7-2; D gene: .; J gene: TRBJ1-2; clone size: once; CDR3 protein: CASSLSGVLGYTF; CDR3 DNA: TGTGCCAGCAGCTTGTCAGGGGTTCTTGGCTACACCTTC
V gene: TRBV30; D gene: .; J gene: TRBJ2-5; clone size: .; CDR3 protein: CAWSGLRARGTQYF; CDR3 DNA: TGTGCCTGGAGTGGACTCCGGGCACGGGGGACCCAGTACTTC
V gene: TRBV2; D gene: TRBD2; J gene: TRBJ2-1; clone size: .; CDR3 protein: CAWAGTSFREQFF; CDR3 DNA: TGTGCCTGGGCGGGGACTAGTTTTCGGGAGCAGTTCTTC
V gene: TRBV5-1; D gene: .; J gene: TRBJ2-1; clone size: .; CDR3 protein: CASSLANRVNEQFF; CDR3 DNA: TGCGCCAGCAGCTTGGCTAACAGGGTAAATGAGCAGTTCTTC
V gene: TRBV23-1; D gene: .; J gene: TRBJ1-1; clone size: .; CDR3 protein: CASSPLSSGPSSSEAFF; CDR3 DNA: TGCGCCAGCAGTCCCTTGTCAAGCGGGCCATCTTCCTCTGAAGCTTTCTTT
V gene: TRBV5-1; D gene: TRBD1; J gene: TRBJ2-2; clone size: .; CDR3 protein: CASSLRDRGTGELFF; CDR3 DNA: TGCGCCAGCAGCTTGAGGGACAGGGGTACCGGGGAGCTGTTTTTT
V gene: TRBV7-2; D gene: TRBD2; J gene: TRBJ2-1; clone size: once; CDR3 protein: CASSLRTSGWGTAYNEQFF; CDR3 DNA: TGTGCCAGCAGCTTACGAACTAGCGGTTGGGGGACCGCTTACAATGAGCAGTTCTTC
V gene: TRBV5-6; D gene: .; J gene: TRBJ1-2; clone size: .; CDR3 protein: CASSLPHSNYGYTF; CDR3 DNA: TGTGCCAGCAGCTTGCCCCATAGCAACTATGGCTACACCTTC
V gene: TRBV28; D gene: .; J gene: TRBJ2-3; clone size: .; CDR3 protein: CASSSLGASTDTQYF; CDR3 DNA: TGTGCCAGCAGTTCGCTAGGGGCCAGCACAGATACGCAGTATTTT